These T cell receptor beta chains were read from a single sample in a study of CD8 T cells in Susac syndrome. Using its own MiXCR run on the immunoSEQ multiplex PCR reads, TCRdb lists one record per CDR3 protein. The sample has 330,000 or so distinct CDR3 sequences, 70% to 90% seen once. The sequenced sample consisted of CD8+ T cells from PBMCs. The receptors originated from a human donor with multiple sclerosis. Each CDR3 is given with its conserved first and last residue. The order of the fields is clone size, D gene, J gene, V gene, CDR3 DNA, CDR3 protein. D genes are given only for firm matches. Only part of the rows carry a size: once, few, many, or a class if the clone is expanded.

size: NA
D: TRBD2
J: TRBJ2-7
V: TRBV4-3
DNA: TGCGCCAGCAGCCCGGGAGGGCCTCAAGAGCAGTACTTC
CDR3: CASSPGGPQEQYF

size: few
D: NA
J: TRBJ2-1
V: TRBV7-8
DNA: TGTGCCAGCAGCTTATCCGCGGGGAGCAATGAGCAGTTCTTC
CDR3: CASSLSAGSNEQFF

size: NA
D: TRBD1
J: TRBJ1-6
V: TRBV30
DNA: TGTGCCTGGGGGTTGACAGGGCCTTCATCACCCCTCCACTTT
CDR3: CAWGLTGPSSPLHF

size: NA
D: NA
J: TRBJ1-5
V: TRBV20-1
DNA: TGCAGTGCTAGAGATTTTAGGACAGACAATCAGCCCCAGCATTTT
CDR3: CSARDFRTDNQPQHF

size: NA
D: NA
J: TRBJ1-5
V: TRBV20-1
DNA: TGCAGTGCTAGGGTTCTTGGGGGGGCGGGCAATCAGCCCCAGCATTTT
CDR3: CSARVLGGAGNQPQHF

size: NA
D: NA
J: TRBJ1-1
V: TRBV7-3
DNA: TGTGCCAGCAGTGCTGGTGGACATGAAGCTTTCTTT
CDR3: CASSAGGHEAFF

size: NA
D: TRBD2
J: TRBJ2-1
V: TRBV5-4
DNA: TGTGCCAGCAGCCCGGGACTAGCGGGAGAAAATGAGCAGTTCTTC
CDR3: CASSPGLAGENEQFF

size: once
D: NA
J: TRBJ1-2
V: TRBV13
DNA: TGTGCCAGCAGCTTAGGCGAGTCCCGGGACGCAGGCTACACCTTC
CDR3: CASSLGESRDAGYTF

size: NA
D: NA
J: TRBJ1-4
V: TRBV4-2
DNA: TGTGCCAGCAGAGGCGGTGCTAATGAAAAACTGTTTTTT
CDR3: CASRGGANEKLFF

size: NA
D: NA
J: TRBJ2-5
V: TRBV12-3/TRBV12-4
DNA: TGTGCCAGCAGCCTCGGACAGCTTGGAGAGACCCAGTACTTC
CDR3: CASSLGQLGETQYF

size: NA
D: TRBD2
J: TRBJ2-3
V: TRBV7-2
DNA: TGTGCCAGCAGCTTATCCAGCGGGAGTGCCCCAGATACGCAGTATTTT
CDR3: CASSLSSGSAPDTQYF

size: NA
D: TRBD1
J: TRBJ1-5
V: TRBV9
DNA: TGTGCCAGCAGCGGAGGGACAGGGCCTAATCAGCCCCAGCATTTT
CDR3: CASSGGTGPNQPQHF

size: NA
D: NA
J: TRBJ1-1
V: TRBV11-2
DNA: TGTGCCAGCAGCTTACACGCGAACACTGAAGCTTTCTTT
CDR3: CASSLHANTEAFF

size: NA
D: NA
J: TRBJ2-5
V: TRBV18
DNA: TGTGCCAGCTCACCACCTTTGCAGGGACAAGAGACCCAGTACTTC
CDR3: CASSPPLQGQETQYF

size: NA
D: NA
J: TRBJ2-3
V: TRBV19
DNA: TGTGCCAGTAGTATGGGCGCAGGGGAAGGACCAGATACGCAGTATTTT
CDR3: CASSMGAGEGPDTQYF

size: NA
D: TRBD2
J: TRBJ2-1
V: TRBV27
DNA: TGTGCCAGCAGTTTAAGGACTAGCGGGAGTAACAATGAGCAGTTCTTC
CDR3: CASSLRTSGSNNEQFF

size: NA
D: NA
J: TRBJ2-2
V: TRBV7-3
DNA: TGTGCCAGCAGCTCACTACCAAACACCGGGGAGCTGTTTTTT
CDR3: CASSSLPNTGELFF

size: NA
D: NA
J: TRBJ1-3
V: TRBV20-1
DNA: TGCAGTGCTAGAACGGTGATCTCTGGAAACACCATATATTTT
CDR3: CSARTVISGNTIYF

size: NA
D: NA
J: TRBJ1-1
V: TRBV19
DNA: TGTGCCAGTAGTATGGGTAACGCTGAACCTTTCTTT
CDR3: CASSMGNAEPFF

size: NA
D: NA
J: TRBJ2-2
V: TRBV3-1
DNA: TGTGCCAGCAGCCAAGACCGGTTGTCGAACACCGGGGAGCTGTTTTTT
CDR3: CASSQDRLSNTGELFF

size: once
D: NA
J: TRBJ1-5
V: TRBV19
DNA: TGTGCCAGTAGACGAGGGGGTTTCAATCAGCCCCAGCATTTT
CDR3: CASRRGGFNQPQHF

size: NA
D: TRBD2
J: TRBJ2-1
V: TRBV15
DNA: TGTGCCACCAGCAGCGAACTAGCGGGAGCCTACAATGAGCAGTTCTTC
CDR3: CATSSELAGAYNEQFF

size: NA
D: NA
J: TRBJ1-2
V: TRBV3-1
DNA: TGTGCCAGCAGCCAAGATTTGGGGGCTAGCTATGGCTACACCTTC
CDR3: CASSQDLGASYGYTF

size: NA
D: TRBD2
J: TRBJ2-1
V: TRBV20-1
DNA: TGCAGTGCTCCGGGACTAGCAGACTACAATGAGCAGTTCTTC
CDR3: CSAPGLADYNEQFF

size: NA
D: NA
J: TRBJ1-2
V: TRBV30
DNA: TGTGCCTGGAGTACCGGGGGACGACGCGGCCATGGCTACACCTTC
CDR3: CAWSTGGRRGHGYTF

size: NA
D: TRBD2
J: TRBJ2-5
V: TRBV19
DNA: TGTGCCAGTAGTATTCAAGGACTAGCGATTAAAGAGACCCAGTACTTC
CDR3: CASSIQGLAIKETQYF

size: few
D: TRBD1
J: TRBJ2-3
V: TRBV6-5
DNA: TGTGCTTCCGGGACAGGGGTGCTGAATACGCAGTATTTT
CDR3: CASGTGVLNTQYF

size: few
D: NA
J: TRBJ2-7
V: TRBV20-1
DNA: TGCAGTGCCCCGACAGGTAATGCGTACGAGCAGTACTTC
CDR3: CSAPTGNAYEQYF

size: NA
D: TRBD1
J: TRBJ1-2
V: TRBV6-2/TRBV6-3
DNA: TGTGCCAGCAGTTACGGGGACAGGCCTTATGGCTACACCTTC
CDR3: CASSYGDRPYGYTF

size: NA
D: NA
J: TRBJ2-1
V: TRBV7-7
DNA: TGTGCTAGCAGCTTAGAAACGGGACCCTACAATGAGCAGTTCTTC
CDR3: CASSLETGPYNEQFF